In its sample, the clone carrying this T cell receptor beta chain was seen many times. Antigen: not known. The data stem from a study of T cells after yellow fever vaccination. Study-level information: Fractions with few cells were prepared using SMART-Seq v4 Ultra Low Input. Findings and limits, study-wide: Once the booster was given, most primary-vaccination clones reappeared, at 95% to 97% for CD4 and approximately 88% for CD8. Abundant bulk-population clonotypes could contaminate the FACS-sorted repertoires.

V was trimmed by 2 bases and J by 4 bases, leaving 5 bases between them. Germline V CDR1 and CDR2: SQVTM, ANQGSEA. The CDR3 contains 11 residues. A single record per CDR3 protein comes from TCRdb applying MiXCR to the 5' RACE reads. Of roughly 140,000 distinct CDR3 sequences in the sample, more than 6% were seen once. The rearrangement uses TRBV29-1 and TRBJ2-5; D call uncertain. This TCR came from a young man who received the YFV17D yellow fever vaccine. Sequenced material: CD4+ T cells sorted from PBMCs, taken 5 days after the yellow fever booster vaccination. The CDR3 protein is CSVERGETQYF. The CDR3 nucleotides are TGCAGCGTTGAAAGAGGAGAGACCCAGTACTTC.